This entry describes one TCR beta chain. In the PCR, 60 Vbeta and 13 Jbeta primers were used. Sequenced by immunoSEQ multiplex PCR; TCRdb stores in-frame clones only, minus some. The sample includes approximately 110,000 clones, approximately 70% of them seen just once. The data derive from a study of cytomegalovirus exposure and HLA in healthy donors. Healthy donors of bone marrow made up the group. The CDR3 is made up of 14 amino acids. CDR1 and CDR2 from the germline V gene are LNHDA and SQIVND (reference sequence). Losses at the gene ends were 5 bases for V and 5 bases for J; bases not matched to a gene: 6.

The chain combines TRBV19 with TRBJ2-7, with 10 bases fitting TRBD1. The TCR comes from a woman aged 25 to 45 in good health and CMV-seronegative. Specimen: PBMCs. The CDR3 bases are TGTGCCAGTAGTTTTGGGACAGGGGCTAACGAGCAGTACTTC. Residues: CASSFGTGANEQYF.